This is a list of T cell receptor beta chains from one sample in a study of cytomegalovirus exposure and HLA in healthy donors. Libraries were prepared by immunoSEQ multiplex PCR; TCRdb keeps only in-frame clonotypes and omits some of them. The sample lists roughly 54,000 clones, 70% occurring once. The sample comprised PBMCs. The receptor set was obtained from a woman aged 55-69 years in good health and CMV-seropositive. Both conserved end residues are part of each CDR3. The D gene is left open where the match is weak. For some rows the clone size is stated as once, few or many, or as a class when expanded; others skip it.

TRBJ2-7 TRBD1 15 - TRBV10-3 TGTGCCATCAGGGGGGACAGGATCGCCGACTACGAGCAGTACTTC CAIRGDRIADYEQYF
TRBJ1-5 - 16 - TRBV6-6 TGTGCCAGCAGTTACGCGAAGGGAGGAGGCAATCAGCCCCAGCATTTT CASSYAKGGGNQPQHF
TRBJ1-6 TRBD1 15 - TRBV4-2 TGTGCCAGCAGCCAAGGGGACAGTTATAATTCACCCCTCCACTTT CASSQGDSYNSPLHF
TRBJ2-2 TRBD2 15 - TRBV7-9 TGTGCCAGCAGCGCCACTAGCGGGGGCACCGGGGAGCTGTTTTTT CASSATSGGTGELFF
TRBJ2-5 TRBD2 15 - TRBV6-5 TGTGCCAGCAGTTTGACTAGCGGGGGGCAAGAGACCCAGTACTTC CASSLTSGGQETQYF
TRBJ2-3 TRBD2 16 once TRBV9 TGTGCCAGCAGCGCACAACTAGCGGGGACCACAGATACGCAGTATTTT CASSAQLAGTTDTQYF
TRBJ1-2 TRBD1 15 - TRBV9 TGTGCCAGCAGCGTAGAGGACAGGATGGCCTATGGCTACACCTTC CASSVEDRMAYGYTF
TRBJ1-1 TRBD1 15 - TRBV11-2 TGTGCCAGCAGCTCGATACGGACAGGGAACACTGAAGCTTTCTTT CASSSIRTGNTEAFF
TRBJ1-3 - 18 - TRBV7-9 TGTGCCAGCAGCTTAGGGGTTGACAGGCACACCTCTGGAAACACCATATATTTT CASSLGVDRHTSGNTIYF
TRBJ1-1 - 13 - TRBV6-5 TGTGCCAGCAGTGAAGCGCTACGGAATGAAGCTTTCTTT CASSEALRNEAFF
TRBJ1-2 - 16 - TRBV15 TGTGCCACCAGCAGGACCTCCAGGACAGCTGACTATGGCTACACCTTC CATSRTSRTADYGYTF
TRBJ1-5 - 14 once TRBV28 TGTGCCAGCAGTCCCCCCGGTTGGGCTGAGCCCCAGCATTTT CASSPPGWAEPQHF
TRBJ1-5 TRBD1 15 - TRBV27 TGTGCCAGCAGTTTAGAGGGGGGACAGGGACAGCCCCAGCATTTT CASSLEGGQGQPQHF
TRBJ2-3 TRBD1 15 - TRBV27 TGTGCCAGCAGTTTGACAGGGGAAATCACAGATACGCAGTATTTT CASSLTGEITDTQYF
TRBJ2-1 - 13 few TRBV6-5 TGTGCCACCAGATACGGCGGGTACAATGAGCAGTTCTTC CATRYGGYNEQFF
TRBJ1-1 - 14 - TRBV11-3 TGTGCCAGCAGCCCCTCCCGAGAGAACACTGAAGCTTTCTTT CASSPSRENTEAFF
TRBJ2-7 TRBD1 14 - TRBV5-5 TGTGCCAGCAGCTTGCGACAGGGGGCCTACGAGCAGTACTTC CASSLRQGAYEQYF
TRBJ1-5 TRBD1 15 - TRBV6-1 TGTGCCAGCAGTGAATACAGGGGGCAGATTCAGCCCCAGCATTTT CASSEYRGQIQPQHF